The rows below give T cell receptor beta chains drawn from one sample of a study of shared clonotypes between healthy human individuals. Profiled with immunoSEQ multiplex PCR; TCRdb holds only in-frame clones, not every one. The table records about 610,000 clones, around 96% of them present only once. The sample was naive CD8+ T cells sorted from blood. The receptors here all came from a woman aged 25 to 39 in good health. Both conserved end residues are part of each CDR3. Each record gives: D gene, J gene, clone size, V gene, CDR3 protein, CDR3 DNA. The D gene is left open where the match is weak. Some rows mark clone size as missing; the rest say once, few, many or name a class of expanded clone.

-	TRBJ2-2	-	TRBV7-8	CASSPQGRELFF	TGTGCCAGCAGCCCCCAGGGCAGGGAGCTGTTTTTT
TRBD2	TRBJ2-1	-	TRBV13	CASSELAERGGYNEQFF	TGTGCCAGCAGCGAACTAGCGGAAAGAGGAGGATACAATGAGCAGTTCTTC
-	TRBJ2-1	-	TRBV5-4	CASSLWGSYNEQFF	TGTGCCAGCAGCTTGTGGGGGTCCTACAATGAGCAGTTCTTC
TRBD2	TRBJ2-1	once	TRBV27	CATQIAGGLGYEQFF	TGTGCCACACAAATAGCGGGAGGACTTGGGTATGAGCAGTTCTTC
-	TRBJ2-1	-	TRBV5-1	CASSSSSYNEQFF	TGCGCCAGCAGCTCGAGCTCCTACAATGAGCAGTTCTTC
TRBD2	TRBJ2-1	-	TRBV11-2	CASSLGLAGVSREQFF	TGTGCCAGCAGCTTAGGACTAGCGGGAGTATCTCGGGAGCAGTTCTTC
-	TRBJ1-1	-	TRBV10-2	CASGPRVDTEAFF	TGCGCCAGCGGGCCCCGGGTGGACACTGAAGCTTTCTTT
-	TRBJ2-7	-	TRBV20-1	CSARDLGEQYF	TGCAGTGCTAGAGATTTGGGCGAGCAGTACTTC
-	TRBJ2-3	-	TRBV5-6	CASSLVDTQYF	TGTGCCAGCAGCTTGGTTGATACGCAGTATTTT
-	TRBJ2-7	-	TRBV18	CASSPGRVYEQYF	TGTGCCAGCTCACCAGGCAGGGTGTACGAGCAGTACTTC
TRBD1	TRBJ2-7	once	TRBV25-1	CASSLDRDYEQYF	TGTGCCAGCAGTCTGGACAGGGACTACGAGCAGTACTTC
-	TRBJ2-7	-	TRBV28	CASMGVSAGYEQYF	TGTGCCAGCATGGGCGTTTCGGCCGGCTACGAGCAGTACTTC
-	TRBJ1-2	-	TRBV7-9	CASSLDRESNYGYTF	TGTGCCAGCAGCTTAGACAGGGAATCGAACTATGGCTACACCTTC
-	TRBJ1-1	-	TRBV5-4	CASSLGDSGNTEAFF	TGTGCCAGCAGCTTGGGTGACAGCGGGAACACTGAAGCTTTCTTT
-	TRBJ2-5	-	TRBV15	CATSRDWEGTQYF	TGTGCCACCAGCAGAGATTGGGAAGGGACCCAGTACTTC
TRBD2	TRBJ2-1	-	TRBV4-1	CASSLRTGAGGSYNEQFF	TGCGCCAGCAGCCTACGGACGGGTGCGGGGGGCTCCTACAATGAGCAGTTCTTC
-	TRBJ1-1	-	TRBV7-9	CASSLGATLFTAEAFF	TGTGCCAGCAGCTTAGGCGCGACACTGTTTACTGCTGAAGCTTTCTTT
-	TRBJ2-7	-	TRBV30	CAWKGLSYEQYF	TGTGCCTGGAAGGGACTTTCCTACGAGCAGTACTTC
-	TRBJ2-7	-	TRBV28	CASNPGTATYEQYF	TGTGCCAGCAACCCCGGGACGGCCACCTACGAGCAGTACTTC
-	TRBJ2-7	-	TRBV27	CASRGPVYEQYF	TGTGCCAGCAGGGGGCCGGTCTACGAGCAGTACTTC
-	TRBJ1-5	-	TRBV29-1	CSVEFGGNQPQHF	TGCAGCGTTGAATTCGGAGGCAATCAGCCCCAGCATTTT
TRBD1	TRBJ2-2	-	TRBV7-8	CASSFWDRKNTGELFF	TGTGCCAGCAGCTTCTGGGACAGAAAAAACACCGGGGAGCTGTTTTTT
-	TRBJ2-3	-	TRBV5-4	CASSLVGSPTDTQYF	TGTGCCAGCAGCTTGGTGGGCTCCCCCACAGATACGCAGTATTTT
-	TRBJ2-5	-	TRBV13	CASSSRWGQITPETQYF	TGTGCCAGCAGCTCTCGGTGGGGACAAATAACCCCCGAGACCCAGTACTTC
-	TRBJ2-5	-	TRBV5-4	CASSLESEETQYF	TGTGCCAGCAGCTTGGAATCCGAAGAGACCCAGTACTTC
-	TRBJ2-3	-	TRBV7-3	CASIRRGKPDTQYF	TGTGCCAGCATCCGCAGGGGCAAGCCAGATACGCAGTATTTT
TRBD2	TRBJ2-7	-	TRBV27	CASSFMAGVSHEQYF	TGTGCCAGCAGTTTTATGGCGGGAGTGTCCCACGAGCAGTACTTC
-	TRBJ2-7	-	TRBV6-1	CASKLREDQYF	TGTGCCAGCAAGTTAAGGGAAGACCAGTACTTC
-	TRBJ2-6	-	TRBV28	CASSPGASVSGANVLTF	TGTGCCAGCAGTCCAGGGGCGTCAGTCTCCGGGGCCAACGTCCTGACTTTC
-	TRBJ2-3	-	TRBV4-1	CASSQGPGQGTDTQYF	TGCGCCAGCAGCCAGGGGCCAGGGCAAGGTACAGATACGCAGTATTTT
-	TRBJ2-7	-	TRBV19	CASSPLGLYEQYF	TGTGCCAGTAGCCCCTTGGGTCTCTACGAGCAGTACTTC